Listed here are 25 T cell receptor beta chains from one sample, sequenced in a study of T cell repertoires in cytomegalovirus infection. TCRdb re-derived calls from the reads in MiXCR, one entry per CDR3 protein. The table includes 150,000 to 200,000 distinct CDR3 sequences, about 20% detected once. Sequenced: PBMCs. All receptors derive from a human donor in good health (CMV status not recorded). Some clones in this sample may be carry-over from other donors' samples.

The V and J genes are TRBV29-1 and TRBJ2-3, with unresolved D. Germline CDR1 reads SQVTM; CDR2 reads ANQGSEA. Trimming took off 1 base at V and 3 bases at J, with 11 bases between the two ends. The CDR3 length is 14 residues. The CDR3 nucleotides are TGCAGCGTTGAAGGCCTTTACTTAACAGATACGCAGTATTTT. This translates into CSVEGLYLTDTQYF.

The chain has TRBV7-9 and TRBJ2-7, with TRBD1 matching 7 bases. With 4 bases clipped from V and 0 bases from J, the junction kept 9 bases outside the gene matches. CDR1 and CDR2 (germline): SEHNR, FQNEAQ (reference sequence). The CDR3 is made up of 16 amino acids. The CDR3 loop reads CASSSEGQRSSYEQYF. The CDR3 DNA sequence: TGTGCCAGCAGCTCAGAGGGACAGCGGAGCTCCTACGAGCAGTACTTC.

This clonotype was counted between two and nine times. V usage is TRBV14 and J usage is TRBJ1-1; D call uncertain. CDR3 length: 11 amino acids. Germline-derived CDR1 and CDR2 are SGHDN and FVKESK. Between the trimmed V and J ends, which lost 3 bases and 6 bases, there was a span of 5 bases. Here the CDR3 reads CASSHGPEAFF. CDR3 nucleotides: TGTGCCAGCAGCCATGGTCCTGAAGCTTTCTTT.

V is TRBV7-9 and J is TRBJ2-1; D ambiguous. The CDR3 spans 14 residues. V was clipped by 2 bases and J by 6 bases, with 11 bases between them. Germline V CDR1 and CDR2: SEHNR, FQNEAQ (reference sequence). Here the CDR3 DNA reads TGTGCCAGCAGCTTAACGGAGTTGGTCAATGAGCAGTTCTTC. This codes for CASSLTELVNEQFF. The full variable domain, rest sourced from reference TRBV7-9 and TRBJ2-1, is DTGVSQNPRHKITKRGQNVTFRCDPISEHNRLYWYRQTLGQGPEFLTYFQNEAQLEKSRLLSDRFSAERPKGSFSTLEIQRTEQGDSAMYLCASSLTELVNEQFFGPGTRLTVL.

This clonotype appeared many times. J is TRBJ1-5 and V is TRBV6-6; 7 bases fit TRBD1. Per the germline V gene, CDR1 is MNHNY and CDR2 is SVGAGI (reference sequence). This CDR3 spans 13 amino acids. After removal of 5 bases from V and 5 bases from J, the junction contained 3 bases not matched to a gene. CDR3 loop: CASSRDSYQPQHF. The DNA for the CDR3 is TGTGCCAGCAGTCGGGACAGCTATCAGCCCCAGCATTTT.

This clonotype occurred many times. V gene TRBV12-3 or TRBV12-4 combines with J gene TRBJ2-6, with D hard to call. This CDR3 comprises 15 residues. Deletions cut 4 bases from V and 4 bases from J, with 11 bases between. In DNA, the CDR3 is TGTGCCAGCAGTTCCCAGGTGCCCGGGGCCAACGTCCTGACTTTC. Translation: CASSSQVPGANVLTF.

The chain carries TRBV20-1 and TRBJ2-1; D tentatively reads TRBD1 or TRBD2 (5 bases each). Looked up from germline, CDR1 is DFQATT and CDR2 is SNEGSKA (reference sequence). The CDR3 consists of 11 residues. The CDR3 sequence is CRAWGEGEQFF. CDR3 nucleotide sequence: TGCAGGGCCTGGGGAGAGGGGGAGCAGTTCTTC.

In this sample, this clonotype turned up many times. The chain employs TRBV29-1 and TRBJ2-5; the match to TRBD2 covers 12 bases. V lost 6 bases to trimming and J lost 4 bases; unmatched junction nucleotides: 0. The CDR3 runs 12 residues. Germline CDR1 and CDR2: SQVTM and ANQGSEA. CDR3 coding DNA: TGCAGCGTGGGACTAGCGGGAGAGACCCAGTACTTC. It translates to CSVGLAGETQYF.

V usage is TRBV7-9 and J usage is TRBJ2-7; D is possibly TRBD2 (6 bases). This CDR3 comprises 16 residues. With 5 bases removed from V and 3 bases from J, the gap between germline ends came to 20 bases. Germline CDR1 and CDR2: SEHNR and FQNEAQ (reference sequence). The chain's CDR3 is CASSGTAGQVFYEQYF. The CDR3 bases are TGTGCCAGCAGCGGTACCGCGGGGCAGGTCTTCTACGAGCAGTACTTC.

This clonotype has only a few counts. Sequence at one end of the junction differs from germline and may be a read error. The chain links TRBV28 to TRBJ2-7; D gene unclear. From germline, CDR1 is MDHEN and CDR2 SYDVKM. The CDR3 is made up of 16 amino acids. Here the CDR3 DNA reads TGTGCCAGTAGTTTATTAGGGCAGATTAGCTCCTACGAGCAGTACTTC. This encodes CASSLLGQISSYEQYF.

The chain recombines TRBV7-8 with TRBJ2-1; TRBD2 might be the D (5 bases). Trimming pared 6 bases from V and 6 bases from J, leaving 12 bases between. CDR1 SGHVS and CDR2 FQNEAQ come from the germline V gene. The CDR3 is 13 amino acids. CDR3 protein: CASSRGRINEQFF. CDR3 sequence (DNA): TGTGCCAGCAGTCGGGGTAGGATCAATGAGCAGTTCTTC.

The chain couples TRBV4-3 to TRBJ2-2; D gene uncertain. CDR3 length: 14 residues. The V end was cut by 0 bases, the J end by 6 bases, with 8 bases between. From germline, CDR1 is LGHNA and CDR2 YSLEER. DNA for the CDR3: TGCGCCAGCAGCCAAGAGACGTCGGCCGGGGAGCTGTTTTTT. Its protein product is CASSQETSAGELFF.

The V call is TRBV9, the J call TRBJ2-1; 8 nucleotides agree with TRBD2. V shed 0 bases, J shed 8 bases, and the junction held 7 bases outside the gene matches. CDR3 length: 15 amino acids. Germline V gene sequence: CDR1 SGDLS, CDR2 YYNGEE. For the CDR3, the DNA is TGTGCCAGCAGCGTAGAAGCGGGGGCCTTCCATGAGCAGTTCTTC. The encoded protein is CASSVEAGAFHEQFF.

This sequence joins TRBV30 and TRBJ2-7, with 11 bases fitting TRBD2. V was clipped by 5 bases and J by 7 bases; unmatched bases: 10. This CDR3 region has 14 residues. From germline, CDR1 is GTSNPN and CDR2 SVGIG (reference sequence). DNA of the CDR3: TGTGCCTGGCGGACTAGCGGGCAGCCAAGGGAGCAGTACTTC. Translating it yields CAWRTSGQPREQYF.

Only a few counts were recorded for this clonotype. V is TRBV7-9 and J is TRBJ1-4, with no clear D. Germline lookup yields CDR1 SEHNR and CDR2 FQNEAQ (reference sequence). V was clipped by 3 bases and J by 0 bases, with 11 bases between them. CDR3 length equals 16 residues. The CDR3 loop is CASSFPAIATNEKLFF. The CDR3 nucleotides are TGTGCCAGCAGCTTCCCGGCGATTGCAACTAATGAAAAACTGTTTTTT.

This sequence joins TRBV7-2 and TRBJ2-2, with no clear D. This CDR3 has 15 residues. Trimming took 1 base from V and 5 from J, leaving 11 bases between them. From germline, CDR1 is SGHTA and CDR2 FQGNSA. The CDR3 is CASSLVSGSTGELFF. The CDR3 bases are TGTGCCAGCAGCTTAGTGTCTGGGTCAACCGGGGAGCTGTTTTTT.

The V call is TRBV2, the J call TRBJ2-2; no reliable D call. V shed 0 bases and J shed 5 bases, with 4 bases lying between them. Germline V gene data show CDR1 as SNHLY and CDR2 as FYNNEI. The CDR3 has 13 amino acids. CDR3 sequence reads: CASSEARTGELFF. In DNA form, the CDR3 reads TGTGCCAGCAGTGAAGCCCGGACCGGGGAGCTGTTTTTT.

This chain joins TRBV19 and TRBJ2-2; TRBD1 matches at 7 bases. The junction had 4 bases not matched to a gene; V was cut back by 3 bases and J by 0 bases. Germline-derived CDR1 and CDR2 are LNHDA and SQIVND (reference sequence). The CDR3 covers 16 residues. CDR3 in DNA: TGTGCCAGTAGTATGTCCCAGGGGGCGAACACCGGGGAGCTGTTTTTT. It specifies CASSMSQGANTGELFF.

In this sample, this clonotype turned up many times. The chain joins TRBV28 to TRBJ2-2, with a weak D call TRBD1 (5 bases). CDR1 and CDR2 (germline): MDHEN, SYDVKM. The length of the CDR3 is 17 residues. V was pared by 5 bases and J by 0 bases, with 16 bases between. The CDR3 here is CASSGSGLGSNTGELFF. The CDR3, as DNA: TGTGCCAGCAGTGGGTCAGGGTTAGGGTCGAACACCGGGGAGCTGTTTTTT.

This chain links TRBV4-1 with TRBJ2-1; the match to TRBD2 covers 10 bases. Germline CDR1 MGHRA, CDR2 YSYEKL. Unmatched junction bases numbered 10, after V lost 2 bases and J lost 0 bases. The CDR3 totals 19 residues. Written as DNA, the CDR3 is TGCGCCAGCAGCCAAAGCCTCATGGGACTAGCGACCTCCTACAATGAGCAGTTCTTC. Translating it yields CASSQSLMGLATSYNEQFF.

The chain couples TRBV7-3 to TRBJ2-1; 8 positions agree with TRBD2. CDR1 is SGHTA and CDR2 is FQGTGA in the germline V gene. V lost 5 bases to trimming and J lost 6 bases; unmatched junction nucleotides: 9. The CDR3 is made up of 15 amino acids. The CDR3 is CASSLGLAHSNEQFF. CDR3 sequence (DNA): TGTGCCAGCAGCCTCGGACTAGCTCACTCCAATGAGCAGTTCTTC.

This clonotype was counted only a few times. The chain's CDR3 is CSVDGVAGAGNEQFF. The CDR3 DNA reads TGCAGCGTTGATGGAGTAGCGGGGGCAGGTAATGAGCAGTTCTTC. The chain combines TRBV29-1 with TRBJ2-1, with TRBD2 matching over 9 bases. Germline CDR1 reads SQVTM; CDR2 reads ANQGSEA. Trimming at V came to 3 bases and at J to 7 bases, leaving 10 bases not matched to a gene. The length of the CDR3 is 15 residues.

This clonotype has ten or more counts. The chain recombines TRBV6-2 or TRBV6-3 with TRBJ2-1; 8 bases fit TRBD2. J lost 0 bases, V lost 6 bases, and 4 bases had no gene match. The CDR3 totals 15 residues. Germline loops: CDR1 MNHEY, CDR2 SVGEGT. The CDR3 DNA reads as TGTGCCAGCAGACGCAGCGGGAGCTCCTACAATGAGCAGTTCTTC. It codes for CASRRSGSSYNEQFF.

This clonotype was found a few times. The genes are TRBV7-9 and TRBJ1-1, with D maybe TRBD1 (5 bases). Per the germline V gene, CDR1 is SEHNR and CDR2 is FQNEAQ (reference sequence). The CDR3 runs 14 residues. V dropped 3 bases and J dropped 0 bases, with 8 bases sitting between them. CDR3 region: CASSFDSLNTEAFF. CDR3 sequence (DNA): TGTGCCAGCAGCTTCGACAGCTTGAACACTGAAGCTTTCTTT. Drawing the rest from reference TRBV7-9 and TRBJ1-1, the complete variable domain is DTGVSQNPRHKITKRGQNVTFRCDPISEHNRLYWYRQTLGQGPEFLTYFQNEAQLEKSRLLSDRFSAERPKGSFSTLEIQRTEQGDSAMYLCASSFDSLNTEAFFGQGTRLTVV.

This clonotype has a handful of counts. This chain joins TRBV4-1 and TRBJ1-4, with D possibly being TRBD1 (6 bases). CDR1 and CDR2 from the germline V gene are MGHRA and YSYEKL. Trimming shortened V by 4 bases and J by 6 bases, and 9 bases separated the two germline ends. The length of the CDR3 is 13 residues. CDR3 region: CASSPGGYEKLFF. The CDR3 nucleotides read TGCGCCAGCAGCCCCGGGGGCTATGAAAAACTGTTTTTT.